The 17 T cell receptor beta chains given below trace back to one sample, sequenced in a study of blood T cells in healthy people across ages (dated by TCRdb to 2013 to 2016). The method behind the library was 5' RACE. This sample was sequenced with an Illumina HiSeq 2500. The second PCR ran for about 6 to 12 cycles and used a J-beta primer mix along with a sample-barcoded 5' primer. TCRdb passed the public sequencing reads through fastp at Q25 and MiXCR, retaining productive beta sequences. When rows share a CDR3 protein, they turn into one entry using the most common DNA and genes. This sample is represented by 600,000 to 1,000,000 distinct CDR3 sequences; around a quarter of them were singletons. The ten largest clones capture under 4.5% of the sample. These data also featured in a second study, about T cells of mothers and their children.

The sequenced sample consisted of blood. The origin of the receptors is a boy aged 5-17 years in good health.

The chain combines TRBV7-2 with TRBJ1-4, with TRBD1 as a possible D gene (5 bases). The V gene lost 0 bases and the J gene lost 3 bases, with 17 bases spanning the gap. This CDR3 region has 18 residues. Germline V lookup: CDR1 SGHTA, CDR2 FQGNSA. The CDR3 reads CASSLAAEGSLSNEKLFF. The CDR3 region has the DNA TGTGCCAGCAGCTTAGCTGCGGAGGGGTCCCTCTCTAATGAAAAACTGTTTTTT.

On this clonotype itself: The junction departs from the called germline gene at one end, perhaps through a read error. The V gene is TRBV12-3 or TRBV12-4, the J gene TRBJ1-4; D perhaps matches TRBD1 (5 bases). The CDR3 loop spans 11 amino acids. Here the CDR3 DNA reads TGTGCCAGCAGTGTATCCGGGACTAAGACATTT. This translates into CASSVSGTKTF.

The rearrangement joins TRBV28 to TRBJ1-4; D is perhaps TRBD1 (5 bases). Trimming cost V 2 bases and J 4 bases, with 11 bases left between them. The CDR3 length is 15 residues. CDR1 and CDR2 from the germline V gene are MDHEN and SYDVKM. DNA of the CDR3: TGTGCCAGCAGTTTAGGGGGGTCTGGTAATGAAAAACTGTTTTTT. The encoded protein is CASSLGGSGNEKLFF.

This chain links TRBV28 with TRBJ1-1; 7 positions agree with TRBD1. The CDR3 has 14 residues. CDR1 MDHEN and CDR2 SYDVKM come from the germline V gene. V was clipped by 7 bases and J by 2 bases; unmatched bases: 7. The CDR3, as DNA: TGTGCCAGCAAGTTAGACAGGGTTAACACTGAAGCTTTCTTT. Translated, it gives CASKLDRVNTEAFF.

This clonotype turned up a few times. The CDR3 nucleotides are TGTGCCAGCAGGAACTATGGCTACACCTTC. Amino acids: CASRNYGYTF. The V call is TRBV6-2 or TRBV6-3, the J call TRBJ1-2; D is ambiguous. CDR1 and CDR2 from the germline V gene are MNHEY and SVGEGT. The CDR3 loop spans 10 amino acids. V was clipped by 6 bases and J by 2 bases, with 1 base between them.

This rearrangement joins TRBV12-3 or TRBV12-4 to TRBJ2-5, with D maybe TRBD1 (6 bases). The length of the CDR3 is 12 residues. Between the trimmed V and J ends, which lost 6 bases and 5 bases, there was a span of 10 bases. CDR3 residues: CASRQQGETQYF. CDR3 DNA: TGTGCCAGCAGGCAACAGGGCGAGACCCAGTACTTC.

This chain links TRBV6-6 with TRBJ2-5; 7 bases fit TRBD2. The germline gives CDR1 MNHNY, CDR2 SVGAGI (reference sequence). CDR3 size: 15 residues. V dropped 2 bases and J dropped 2; count of bases not matched to a gene: 5. The CDR3 is CASSYGRGPQETQYF. The CDR3 DNA reads TGTGCCAGCAGTTACGGGAGGGGCCCTCAAGAGACCCAGTACTTC.

This clonotype has only a few counts. This rearrangement joins TRBV9 to TRBJ2-7, with D perhaps given as TRBD1 or TRBD2 (5 bases each). The end of the DNA is better explained by TRBJ2-1, so the J call may be wrong. Per germline, CDR1 SGDLS and CDR2 YYNGEE. The CDR3 spans 14 residues. CDR3 residues: CASSVDGGYNEQFF. The CDR3 coding sequence is TGTGCCAGCAGCGTAGATGGGGGATACAATGAGCAGTTCTTC.

This clonotype has a count of ten or more. The chain employs TRBV28 and TRBJ2-5, with 12 bases that match TRBD2. Germline CDR1 is MDHEN and CDR2 is SYDVKM. The V segment lost 4 bases and the J segment 3 bases; nucleotides outside the gene matches: 3. This CDR3 has 15 residues. This CDR3 reads CASSYWTSGEETQYF. For the CDR3, the DNA is TGTGCCAGCAGTTACTGGACTAGCGGGGAAGAGACCCAGTACTTC.

This clonotype was detected only a few times. The gene calls are TRBV3-1 and TRBJ1-6; D remains ambiguous. This CDR3 comprises 13 residues. Between the trimmed V and J ends, which lost 1 base and 10 bases, there was a span of 8 bases. Germline V gives CDR1 LGHDT, CDR2 YNNKEL (reference sequence). Written as DNA, the CDR3 is TGTGCCAGCAGCCAAGCGGGGTACTCACCCCTCCACTTT. Its translation: CASSQAGYSPLHF.

The V and J genes are TRBV12-3 or TRBV12-4 and TRBJ2-2; the D gene is possibly TRBD2 (6 bases). Trimming took 6 bases from V and 5 from J, leaving 19 bases between them. The CDR3 is 16 residues long. This CDR3 reads CASSTQGGVMTGELFF. In DNA, the CDR3 is TGTGCCAGCAGCACACAAGGCGGGGTTATGACCGGGGAGCTGTTTTTT.

This rearrangement joins TRBV7-3 to TRBJ2-1; 16 positions agree with TRBD2. This CDR3 is 15 amino acids long. Trimming cost V 5 bases and J 11 bases; bases outside gene matches: 6. Germline values: CDR1 SGHTA, CDR2 FQGTGA. The CDR3 here is CASSTGTSGGAKQFF. DNA for the CDR3: TGTGCCAGCAGCACGGGGACTAGCGGGGGGGCGAAGCAGTTCTTC.

The chain has TRBV5-1 and TRBJ2-7, with 8 bases that match TRBD2. Germline-derived CDR1 and CDR2 are SGHRS and YFSETQ. The length of the CDR3 is 15 residues. Germline trimming cut 1 base from V and 2 bases from J; bases unmatched to any gene: 5. The CDR3 spells CASSLILAGAYEQYF. CDR3 nucleotides: TGCGCCAGCAGCTTGATCCTAGCGGGCGCCTACGAGCAGTACTTC.

This clonotype has a handful of counts. This chain links TRBV7-2 with TRBJ2-2, with 7 nucleotides matching TRBD2. The V and J ends lost 5 bases and 6 bases, in that order; junction bases with no gene match: 6. Germline V gene data show CDR1 as SGHTA and CDR2 as FQGNSA. The length of the CDR3 is 14 residues. In DNA, the CDR3 is TGTGCCAGCAGCCCCTTCGGGGGGTCCGGGGAGCTGTTTTTT. As protein: CASSPFGGSGELFF.

This clonotype was seen more than once but under ten times. The rearrangement joins TRBV7-9 to TRBJ1-2; D is unresolved. The germline V gene has CDR1 SEHNR and CDR2 FQNEAQ (reference sequence). This CDR3 contains 15 residues. V was clipped by 8 bases and J by 3 bases, with 19 bases between them. CDR3 DNA: TGTGCCAGCCTCAAGTCCGCCGGAGGGCACTATGGCTACACCTTC. This encodes CASLKSAGGHYGYTF.

The rearrangement uses TRBV11-2 and TRBJ2-2; 10 bases match TRBD2. The V and J ends lost 3 bases and 3 bases, in that order; junction bases with no gene match: 19. The CDR3 runs 21 residues. The germline V gene has CDR1 SGHAT and CDR2 FQNNGV. CDR3 region: CASSFVGPWASGRGDTGELFF. The CDR3 DNA reads TGTGCCAGCAGCTTCGTAGGCCCCTGGGCTAGCGGGAGAGGAGACACCGGGGAGCTGTTTTTT.

The chain uses TRBV27 and TRBJ1-6; D may be TRBD1 (5 bases). The germline V and J ends were trimmed by 5 bases and 7 bases, with 15 bases remaining between them. The germline V gene encodes CDR1 MNHEY and CDR2 SMNVEV (reference sequence). The CDR3 spans 15 residues. This chain's CDR3 is CASSPFGGENSPLHF. CDR3 coding DNA: TGTGCCAGCAGTCCCTTCGGGGGGGAAAATTCACCCCTCCACTTT.